This T cell receptor beta chain was captured in a study of T cell responses to AZD1222 COVID-19 vaccine. Study results and limitations: Seropositive status at baseline applied to only 6 or 7 AZD1222 recipients. The study sampled repertoires only after the peak T cell response.

The germline V gene encodes CDR1 MRHNA and CDR2 SNTAGT. The V gene end was trimmed by 5 bases and the J gene end by 1 base; junction bases not matched to a gene: 7. CDR3 length equals 16 residues. Assay: immunoSEQ multiplex PCR; the TCRdb copy retains only in-frame clones and omits some. The sample lists 250,000 to 300,000 clones, about 94% occurring once. Investigators merged groups given second doses at roughly 4 or roughly 12 weeks. For this clone: The antigen is undetermined.

The sample here was peripheral blood, taken 28 days after the second AZD1222 dose. The TCR sequence derives from an adult who received the AZD1222 COVID-19 vaccine. This chain links TRBV6-4 with TRBJ2-3, with TRBD2 matching over 9 bases. The CDR3 sequence: CASSPEGLARTDTQYF. The DNA for the CDR3 is TGTGCCAGCAGTCCCGAGGGACTAGCACGCACAGATACGCAGTATTTT.